The T cell receptor (beta chain) under discussion was sequenced for a study of CD8+CD57+ T cells in acquired aplastic anemia. Across the whole study: The sorted CD4+ and CD8+ cells yielded an average around 3.2 ug of DNA.

This CDR3 spans 17 amino acids. The V gene's germline CDR1 is SGHRS and CDR2 YFSETQ. V lost 4 bases to trimming and J lost 3 bases; unmatched junction nucleotides: 14. Genomic DNA templated the TCR beta VDJ and CDR3 profiling. TCRdb re-called the reads with MiXCR, one entry per CDR3 protein. The sample shows some 180,000 distinct CDR3 sequences, roughly 65% of them seen only once. CD8+CD57+ cell expansion had been shown by flow cytometry in patients chosen for sequencing. Sequencing input: sorted CD4+, CD8+, or CD8+CD57+ T cells (not recorded which) from PBMCs. J is TRBJ2-7 and V is TRBV5-1; 9 nucleotides agree with TRBD1. This sequence originates from a human donor with aplastic anemia. CDR3 sequence reads: CASSTGTGNYYYYEQYF. The CDR3 nucleotides are TGCGCCAGCAGCACCGGGACAGGGAACTATTACTACTACGAGCAGTACTTC. Filled out from reference TRBV5-1 and TRBJ2-7, the complete variable domain reads KAGVTQTPRYLIKTRGQQVTLSCSPISGHRSVSWYQQTPGQGLQFLFEYFSETQRNKGNFPGRFSGRQFSNSRSEMNVSTLELGDSALYLCASSTGTGNYYYYEQYFGPGTRLTVT.